The 12 T cell receptor beta chains given below trace back to one sample, sequenced in a study of blood T cell repertoires in COVID-19. Sequenced by immunoSEQ multiplex PCR; TCRdb stores in-frame clones only, minus some. Here the sample spans 200,000 to 300,000 clones, more than 75% being singletons. The sample comprised PBMCs or T cells enriched from blood (not recorded which). The receptors shown here come from a woman in her thirties or forties with acute COVID-19.

The J gene is TRBJ2-1, the V gene TRBV4-2; 9 bases match TRBD2. The CDR3 consists of 19 residues. V trimming: 0 bases; J trimming: 5 bases; junction bases outside the gene matches: 14. Per the germline V gene, CDR1 is LGHNA and CDR2 is YNFKEQ. The CDR3 bases are TGTGCCAGCAGCCAAGAAGCACTAGCGGGTCCCCCGCGGGACAATGAGCAGTTCTTC. Its translation is CASSQEALAGPPRDNEQFF.

This chain uses TRBV5-1 with TRBJ2-5; a possible D gene is TRBD2 (6 bases). CDR3 size: 13 residues. V gave up 4 bases and J gave up 2 bases, with 9 bases separating them. Germline values: CDR1 SGHRS, CDR2 YFSETQ. Here the CDR3 reads CASSGGLQETQYF. The CDR3, as DNA: TGCGCCAGCAGCGGGGGACTGCAAGAGACCCAGTACTTC.

V is TRBV21-1 and J is TRBJ1-1; the table's D gene call, TRBD1, was not cross checked with the DNA. TRBV21-1 is a documented pseudogene. CDR3 length equals 15 residues. CDR3 protein: CASSKVETQNTEAFF. In DNA, the CDR3 is TGTGCCAGCAGCAAAGTTGAGACACAGAACACTGAAGCTTTCTTT.

The chain links TRBV11-3 to TRBJ2-1, with 11 bases identical to TRBD2. V trimming: 0 bases; J trimming: 6 bases; junction bases outside the gene matches: 4. This CDR3 comprises 16 residues. Germline CDR1 and CDR2: SGHNT and YENEEA. CDR3 in DNA: TGTGCCAGCAGCTTAGATCTTGGGACTAGCGGCAATGAGCAGTTCTTC. It translates to CASSLDLGTSGNEQFF.

V and J are TRBV19 and TRBJ1-2; D may be TRBD1 (5 bases). The CDR3 runs to 13 residues. The germline V gene encodes CDR1 LNHDA and CDR2 SQIVND (reference sequence). Trimming took off 4 bases at V and 8 bases at J, with 14 bases between the two ends. The CDR3 is CASSNRQGGGYTF. The CDR3 coding sequence is TGTGCCAGTAGTAATCGGCAGGGAGGCGGCTACACCTTC.

The chain employs TRBV11-3 and TRBJ2-5; D possibly corresponds to TRBD2 (6 bases). This CDR3 contains 14 residues. Trimming took 3 bases from V and 5 from J, leaving 13 bases between them. Per germline, CDR1 SGHNT and CDR2 YENEEA. The CDR3 region is CASSFLGGPETQYF. The CDR3 DNA is TGTGCCAGCAGCTTCCTTGGAGGGCCCGAGACCCAGTACTTC. The complete variable domain, with remaining parts taken from reference TRBV11-3 and TRBJ2-5, reads EAGVVQSPRYKIIEKKQPVAFWCNPISGHNTLYWYLQNLGQGPELLIRYENEEAVDDSQLPKDRFSAERLKGVDSTLKIQPAELGDSAVYLCASSFLGGPETQYFGPGTRLLVL.

This chain joins TRBV10-1 and TRBJ2-7; 9 bases are shared with TRBD1. CDR1 is WNHNN and CDR2 is SYGVQD in the germline V gene (reference sequence). After removal of 8 bases from V and 1 base from J, the junction contained 9 bases not matched to a gene. This CDR3 has 15 amino acids. This CDR3 reads CASLRGQGRSYEQYF. The CDR3 DNA sequence: TGCGCCAGCCTCCGGGGACAGGGACGGTCCTACGAGCAGTACTTC.

CDR3 nucleotide sequence: TGTGCCAGCAGCAAAGAGGAGACAGTTTTGGGAACCCAGTACTTC. Translated: CASSKEETVLGTQYF. The rearrangement uses TRBV21-1 and TRBJ2-5; whether TRBD1, the table's D call, matches the DNA was not checked. TRBV21-1 is recorded as a pseudogene. The CDR3 loop spans 15 amino acids.

The V and J genes are TRBV6-5 and TRBJ2-6, with D maybe TRBD1 (6 bases). Germline V lookup: CDR1 MNHEY, CDR2 SVGAGI. The CDR3 runs to 15 residues. V lost 6 bases and J lost 3, with 12 bases in between. CDR3 DNA: TGTGCCAGCAGCTTAACAGGGTATGGGGCCAACGTCCTGACTTTC. Translation: CASSLTGYGANVLTF.

The genes are TRBV9 and TRBJ2-1, with D possibly matching TRBD2 (6 bases). From germline, CDR1 is SGDLS and CDR2 YYNGEE. The CDR3 is made up of 14 amino acids. V lost 4 bases and J 2 bases, leaving 10 bases between the germline ends. This chain's CDR3 is CASSLREPYNEQFF. DNA of the CDR3: TGTGCCAGCAGCCTCCGGGAGCCCTACAATGAGCAGTTCTTC. Filled out from reference TRBV9 and TRBJ2-1, the complete variable domain reads DSGVTQTPKHLITATGQRVTLRCSPRSGDLSVYWYQQSLDQGLQFLIQYYNGEERAKGNILERFSAQQFPDLHSELNLSSLELGDSALYFCASSLREPYNEQFFGPGTRLTVL.

The V gene is TRBV5-1, the J gene TRBJ1-6, with D perhaps TRBD1 (6 bases). The V gene lost 2 bases and the J gene lost 8 bases, with 11 bases spanning the gap. The CDR3 length is 14 residues. Per the germline V gene, CDR1 is SGHRS and CDR2 is YFSETQ. The CDR3 sequence is CASSLGQWHSPLHF. Written as DNA, the CDR3 is TGCGCCAGCAGCTTAGGACAGTGGCATTCACCCCTCCACTTT.

J is TRBJ2-5 and V is TRBV27, with 7 nucleotides matching TRBD2. Trimming at V came to 4 bases and at J to 4 bases, leaving 3 bases not matched to a gene. This CDR3 is built from 13 residues. Per germline, CDR1 MNHEY and CDR2 SMNVEV (reference sequence). The CDR3 spells CASSSAGAETQYF. DNA of the CDR3: TGTGCCAGCAGTTCGGCGGGAGCAGAGACCCAGTACTTC.